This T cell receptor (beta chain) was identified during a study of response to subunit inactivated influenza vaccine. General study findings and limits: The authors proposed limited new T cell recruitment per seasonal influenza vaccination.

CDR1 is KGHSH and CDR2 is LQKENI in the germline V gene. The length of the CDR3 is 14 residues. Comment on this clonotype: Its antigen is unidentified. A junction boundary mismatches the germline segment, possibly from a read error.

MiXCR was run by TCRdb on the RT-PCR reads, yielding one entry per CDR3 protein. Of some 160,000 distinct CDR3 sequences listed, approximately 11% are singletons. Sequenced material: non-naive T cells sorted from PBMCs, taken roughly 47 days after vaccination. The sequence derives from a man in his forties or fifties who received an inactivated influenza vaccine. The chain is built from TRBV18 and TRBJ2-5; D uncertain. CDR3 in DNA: TGTCCCAGCTCACCACCGTCCCAGCAAGAGACCCAGTACTTC. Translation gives CPSSPPSQQETQYF.